This note documents a single T cell receptor beta chain sequence. The entry originates in a study of blood T cell repertoires in COVID-19. Study-wide context: Samples representing acute and convalescent COVID-19 were sourced from the United States, Italy and Spain. The cDNA or gDNA used as material had been derived from T cells, B-cell-depleted T cells, or PBMCs.

Authors' data handling: For nucleated cells, counts were estimated from reference gene primer amplification. The protocol was immunoSEQ multiplex PCR, while the TCRdb copy is restricted to in-frame clones and leaves out a portion. D and trimming were read from the DNA, whereas the V and J calls and clone size are those reported in that table. The data contain around 200,000 clones, about 85% of them singletons. V was cut by 3 bases and J by 9 bases, with 9 bases left in between. Germline values: CDR1 KGHSH, CDR2 LQKENI. CDR3 length: 12 residues. The sequence derives from a woman aged 80 or over with acute or convalescent COVID-19. This chain joins TRBV18 and TRBJ2-1; possibly TRBD2 for D (5 bases). Specimen: peripheral blood. As DNA, the CDR3 is TGTGCCAGCTCACCCCTAGCCGCTGAGCAGTTCTTC. Protein product: CASSPLAAEQFF.